These T cell receptor beta chains were read from a single sample in a study of metastatic and nonmetastatic thyroid tumors. TCRdb re-clonotyped the PCR reads via MiXCR. The sample lists roughly 20,000 clones; around 33% were seen once. Sequencing was carried out using tumor tissue. These receptors were collected from a female donor with papillary thyroid cancer or a benign thyroid nodule (not recorded which). Some clones in this sample may be carry-over from other donors' samples. CDR3s include the opening cysteine and the closing phenylalanine or tryptophan. The order of the fields is J gene, clone size, V gene, D gene, CDR3 protein, CDR3 DNA. D genes are given only for firm matches. A row's size may be missing; if present it is once, few, many or a size class.

>TRBJ2-3|.|TRBV5-1|TRBD2
CASESGIDFPDTQYF
TGCGCCAGCGAAAGCGGGATTGATTTCCCAGATACGCAGTATTTT
>TRBJ2-2|few|TRBV6-2/TRBV6-3|.
CASRPGGLEDTGELFF
TGTGCCAGCAGACCCGGGGGCCTAGAGGACACCGGGGAGCTGTTTTTT
>TRBJ2-5|few|TRBV12-3/TRBV12-4|.
CASSLLETQYF
TGTGCCAGCAGTTTATTAGAGACCCAGTACTTC
>TRBJ2-7|.|TRBV3-1|.
CASSRTEGYEQYF
TGTGCCAGCAGTAGGACAGAGGGTTACGAGCAGTACTTC
>TRBJ1-2|.|TRBV11-1|TRBD1
CASSPTGTGDFYGYTF
TGTGCCAGCAGCCCCACCGGGACAGGGGATTTCTATGGCTACACCTTC
>TRBJ1-6|.|TRBV6-1|.
CASRPGPPTLHF
TGTGCCAGCAGGCCAGGACCCCCAACCCTCCACTTT
>TRBJ1-6|.|TRBV6-5|.
CASSLQEANNSPLHF
TGTGCCAGCAGTTTGCAGGAAGCTAATAATTCACCCCTCCACTTT
>TRBJ2-1|once|TRBV5-1|.
CASSTFRDISSYNEQFF
TGCGCCAGCAGCACCTTCCGGGACATTAGCTCCTACAATGAGCAGTTCTTC
>TRBJ1-2|few|TRBV6-2/TRBV6-3|.
CASSSYNYCYTF
TGTGCCAGCAGTTCTTATAACTATTGCTACACCTTC
>TRBJ2-7|few|TRBV11-3|.
CASSSTAYEQYF
TGTGCCAGCAGCTCTACTGCCTACGAGCAGTACTTC
>TRBJ2-1|.|TRBV2|TRBD2
CASKGLAVFNEQFF
TGTGCCAGCAAAGGACTAGCGGTGTTCAATGAGCAGTTCTTC
>TRBJ2-2|.|TRBV10-3|.
CAISGEANTGELFF
TGTGCCATCAGTGGGGAAGCGAACACCGGGGAGCTGTTTTTT
>TRBJ1-3|.|TRBV11-2|.
CASSLSEGNTIYF
TGTGCCAGCAGCTTAAGCGAGGGAAACACCATATATTTT
>TRBJ2-3|.|TRBV9|TRBD1
CASSWDRDSDTQYF
TGTGCCAGCAGCTGGGACAGGGATTCAGATACGCAGTATTTT
>TRBJ2-6|medium-sized|TRBV4-2|.
CASSQDLPGANVLTF
TGTGCCAGCAGCCAAGACTTACCTGGGGCCAACGTCCTGACTTTC
>TRBJ1-1|.|TRBV12-3/TRBV12-4|.
CASSSLQWQSGTEAFF
TGTGCCAGCAGTTCCCTTCAATGGCAAAGCGGCACTGAAGCTTTCTTT
>TRBJ1-2|.|TRBV2|.
CASSSDFYGYTF
TGTGCCAGCAGTTCTGACTTCTATGGCTACACCTTC
>TRBJ2-5|few|TRBV2|.
CASSQGGYETQYF
TGTGCCAGTTCACAGGGGGGGTATGAGACCCAGTACTTC
>TRBJ2-5|once|TRBV7-2|.
CASSFLSRVQETQYF
TGTGCCAGCAGCTTTTTGAGCAGGGTCCAAGAGACCCAGTACTTC
>TRBJ2-2|.|TRBV6-5|TRBD1
CASSLLGTGTGDGGELFF
TGTGCCAGCAGTTTACTTGGAACCGGGACAGGGGATGGCGGGGAGCTGTTTTTT
>TRBJ2-2|few|TRBV24-1|TRBD1
CATSESGTGGGGELFF
TGTGCCACCAGTGAATCCGGGACAGGGGGTGGCGGGGAGCTGTTTTTT
>TRBJ1-2|.|TRBV6-1|TRBD1
CASSLGTGVGYGYTF
TGTGCCAGCAGTCTCGGGACAGGGGTAGGCTATGGCTACACCTTC
>TRBJ2-1|.|TRBV11-2|TRBD2
CASSRLAGSYNEQFF
TGTGCCAGCAGCCGACTAGCGGGTAGTTACAATGAGCAGTTCTTC
>TRBJ1-2|.|TRBV7-8|.
CASSLGFDRTYGYTF
TGTGCCAGCAGCTTAGGATTCGACAGGACCTATGGCTACACCTTC
>TRBJ2-7|.|TRBV5-1|.
CASSLAGYRAEEQYF
TGCGCCAGCAGCTTGGCCGGATACAGGGCGGAAGAGCAGTACTTC
>TRBJ1-5|.|TRBV28|.
CASRENSNQPQHF
TGTGCCAGCAGGGAGAATAGCAATCAGCCCCAGCATTTT